Listed below are T cell receptor beta chains from one sample, sequenced in a study of T cell responses to AZD1222 COVID-19 vaccine. Method: immunoSEQ multiplex PCR; TCRdb's copy keeps in-frame clones and lacks some. The profile shows about 86,000 clones, about 92% of them singletons. The material was peripheral blood, obtained 28 days after the second AZD1222 dose. These receptors all come from an adult who received the AZD1222 COVID-19 vaccine. CDR3s include the opening cysteine and the closing phenylalanine or tryptophan. Fields, in order: J gene, V gene, CDR3 length, CDR3 protein.

TRBJ1-2 | TRBV12-3/TRBV12-4 | 13 | CASSLPGGAGYTF
TRBJ2-7 | TRBV30 | 13 | CAWSQGPGYEQYF
TRBJ1-2 | TRBV5-1 | 15 | CASSLGYGQGDGYTF
TRBJ2-5 | TRBV5-1 | 14 | CASSFRQSQETQYF
TRBJ1-5 | TRBV24-1 | 19 | CATSDSRGTGFWCNQPQHF
TRBJ1-1 | TRBV4-1 | 14 | CASSQDTVATEAFF
TRBJ1-2 | TRBV7-3 | 15 | CASSLTGQGGYGYTF
TRBJ1-2 | TRBV12-3/TRBV12-4 | 13 | CASSLGTGDGYTF
TRBJ2-1 | TRBV6-6 | 16 | CASSPTGAGSYNEQFF
TRBJ2-3 | TRBV7-9 | 13 | CASSLDDGDTQYF
TRBJ2-2 | TRBV28 | 16 | CASSKRQDANTGELFF
TRBJ2-2 | TRBV24-1 | 13 | CATLSGGGGELFF
TRBJ2-1 | TRBV6-5 | 15 | CASRNDRVSYNEQFF
TRBJ2-3 | TRBV9 | 14 | CASSVEARADTQYF
TRBJ1-1 | TRBV6-4 | 13 | CASSEQGNTEAFF
TRBJ2-1 | TRBV2 | 15 | CASTAGTSSGHEQFF
TRBJ2-7 | TRBV27 | 15 | CASSFGQGNFYEQYF
TRBJ2-7 | TRBV3-1/TRBV3-2 | 14 | CASSPFTGSGEQYF
TRBJ1-2 | TRBV27 | 16 | CASSLSQGAGGYGYTF
TRBJ1-1 | TRBV18 | 12 | CASSPQNTEAFF
TRBJ2-2 | TRBV30 | 13 | CAWRRANTGELFF
TRBJ2-2 | TRBV7-9 | 17 | CASSLDPPGAYTGELFF
TRBJ1-5 | TRBV10-3 | 13 | CAITQESNQPQHF
TRBJ1-1 | TRBV27 | 14 | CASSRLTGGLEAFF
TRBJ2-7 | TRBV6-2/TRBV6-3 | 15 | CASSYRGIFSYEQYF
TRBJ1-1 | TRBV6-5 | 14 | CASFLGQGGYGAFF
TRBJ2-5 | TRBV2 | 13 | CASLRRPGETQYF
TRBJ2-7 | TRBV6-5 | 15 | CASSYDWSPAAEQYF
TRBJ1-6 | TRBV4-1 | 14 | CASSQVWTFSPLHF
TRBJ2-3 | TRBV3-1/TRBV3-2 | 16 | CASSQDEPTRPDTQYF
TRBJ1-2 | TRBV4-3 | 15 | CASSQFVGQRNGYTF
TRBJ2-1 | TRBV9 | 15 | CASTREGGIKNEQFF
TRBJ1-3 | TRBV7-3 | 13 | CASSLDRENTIYF
TRBJ2-5 | TRBV14 | 14 | CASSPYVGLETQYF
TRBJ2-2 | TRBV7-2 | 16 | CASSLRLAGGTGELFF
TRBJ2-3 | TRBV3-1/TRBV3-2 | 14 | CASSREGFTDTQYF
TRBJ2-1 | TRBV23-1 | 20 | CASSQSSGGTYLSSYNEQFF
TRBJ2-5 | TRBV7-3 | 15 | CASSSGYGPVFPQYF
TRBJ1-1 | TRBV6-4 | 13 | CASSYAPSAEAFF
TRBJ2-7 | TRBV7-3 | 12 | CASSTSSYEQYF
TRBJ1-6 | TRBV3-1/TRBV3-2 | 14 | CASSHEGVNSPLHF